These 10 T cell receptor beta chains came from one sample sequenced in a study of Ad26.COV2.S vaccination and SARS-CoV-2 variants. TCRdb keeps only in-frame clones here, not all; method: immunoSEQ multiplex PCR. The table shows approximately 300,000 clones, with about 82% occurring only once. Treatment described: about 20 received Ad26.COV2.S at low or high dose, single or two shots; five or six received placebo; per-sample allocation not given. Sampling was done on day 63 after the first vaccine or placebo injection. The sequences come from peripheral blood, collected in a trial of Ad26.COV2.S vaccine versus placebo. The receptors here all came from a person between 18 and 65 years old who received the Ad26.COV2.S COVID-19 vaccine or a placebo.

CDR3 sequence: CASSSDGGFYEQYF. CDR3 coding DNA: TGTGCCAGCAGTTCGGACGGGGGTTTTTACGAGCAGTACTTC. This chain joins TRBV7-2 and TRBJ2-7; tentatively, D is TRBD2 (6 bases). CDR1 and CDR2 from the germline V gene are SGHTA and FQGNSA. V lost 6 bases and J lost 4, with 16 bases in between. CDR3 length: 14 residues.

The rearrangement uses TRBV6-5 and TRBJ1-2, with 10 bases matching TRBD1. The germline V gene has CDR1 MNHEY and CDR2 SVGAGI. The CDR3 is made up of 14 amino acids. With 5 bases clipped from V and 8 bases from J, the junction kept 8 bases outside the gene matches. CDR3 nucleotide sequence: TGTGCCAGCAGTCCACGACAGGGGGCTAAGGGCTACACCTTC. It specifies CASSPRQGAKGYTF.

The genes are TRBV18 and TRBJ2-3; the D gene could be TRBD1 or TRBD2 (5 bases each). From germline, CDR1 is KGHSH and CDR2 LQKENI. Trimming removed 5 bases from V and 7 bases from J, with 13 bases in between. CDR3 length equals 13 residues. CDR3: CASSFPGPYTQYF. Written as DNA, the CDR3 is TGTGCCAGCTCATTCCCGGGACCCTATACGCAGTATTTT.

The CDR3 is CAWSMGHPNTEAFF. The CDR3 DNA follows: TGTGCCTGGAGTATGGGACACCCGAACACTGAAGCTTTCTTT. The genes are TRBV30 and TRBJ1-1; weak D call: TRBD1 (6 bases). The CDR3 spans 14 residues. CDR1 is GTSNPN and CDR2 is SVGIG in the germline V gene (reference sequence). V was pared by 2 bases and J by 1 base, with 11 bases between. The variable domain in full, completed from reference TRBV30 and TRBJ1-1, reads SQTIHQWPATLVQPVGSPLSLECTVEGTSNPNLYWYRQAAGRGLQLLFYSVGIGQISSEVPQNLSASRPQDRQFILSSKKLLLSDSGFYLCAWSMGHPNTEAFFGQGTRLTVV.

V usage is TRBV6-2 or TRBV6-3 and J usage is TRBJ1-1, with a weak D call TRBD1 (5 bases). Germline CDR1 MNHEY, CDR2 SVGEGT. V dropped 2 bases and J dropped 2 bases, with 18 bases sitting between them. The length of the CDR3 is 17 residues. CDR3 DNA sequence: TGTGCCAGCAGTTACCCTCGCGGCGGGGCTCGAAACACTGAAGCTTTCTTT. Residues: CASSYPRGGARNTEAFF.

This chain joins TRBV13 and TRBJ1-6; tentative D call: TRBD1 (5 bases). The V and J ends lost 1 base and 10 bases respectively, with 11 bases between them. The germline gives CDR1 PRHDT, CDR2 FYEKMQ (reference sequence). The length of the CDR3 is 14 residues. CDR3 amino acids: CASSLEGAASPLHF. CDR3 DNA: TGTGCCAGCAGCTTAGAAGGGGCGGCCTCACCCCTCCACTTT.

This clone was counted a single time. The chain has TRBV29-1 and TRBJ1-5; D is unclear. Germline-derived CDR1 and CDR2 are SQVTM and ANQGSEA. This CDR3 has 13 amino acids. V lost 6 bases and J 0 bases, leaving 9 bases between the germline ends. CDR3: CSVRLDSNQPQHF. Written as DNA, the CDR3 is TGCAGCGTAAGGCTCGATAGCAATCAGCCCCAGCATTTT.

The gene calls are TRBV6-4 and TRBJ1-6, with D perhaps TRBD1 (6 bases). The CDR3 runs to 14 residues. Looked up from germline, CDR1 is MRHNA and CDR2 is SNTAGT. Trimming pared 0 bases from V and 9 bases from J, leaving 9 bases between. This CDR3 is CASSDSARGSPLHF. CDR3 DNA: TGTGCCAGCAGTGACTCGGCCAGGGGTTCACCCCTCCACTTT.

This clone has just one count. This chain joins TRBV6-5 and TRBJ2-1, with 8 bases fitting TRBD1. Per germline, CDR1 MNHEY and CDR2 SVGAGI. With 10 bases clipped from V and 3 bases from J, the junction kept 5 bases outside the gene matches. The CDR3 length is 13 residues. The CDR3 is CAIMDRDYNEQFF. The CDR3 DNA follows: TGTGCCATCATGGACAGGGACTACAATGAGCAGTTCTTC.

This sequence joins TRBV9 and TRBJ2-5; no reliable D call. The germline V gene has CDR1 SGDLS and CDR2 YYNGEE. This CDR3 region has 14 residues. Trimming took off 1 base at V and 5 bases at J, with 12 bases between the two ends. The CDR3 DNA sequence: TGTGCCAGCAGCGTAACATTGATGGACGAGACCCAGTACTTC. Amino acid sequence: CASSVTLMDETQYF.